This TCR beta chain was identified in a study of cytomegalovirus exposure and HLA in healthy donors. About the study: From donors who were HLA-typed, an early data release held 80 million to 95 million unique TCRs. Study findings and constraints: Sequences of the TCR beta chain were said to predict the HLA-A and HLA-B alleles of most subjects accurately. Cytomegalovirus status was reportedly diagnosed by the classifier with high specificity and sensitivity. A later analysis revealed that TCR association rates differed between HLA loci, peaking at DRB1 and bottoming out at HLA-C.

Details on this clone: The antigen is unknown.

Trimming cost V 6 bases and J 3 bases, with 14 bases left between them. Germline assignment: CDR1 MNHNS and CDR2 SASEGT. CDR3 length: 14 residues. PCR involved 60 Vbeta and 13 Jbeta primers. Clones were read by immunoSEQ multiplex PCR, and TCRdb kept only the in-frame ones, dropping some. In the table there are about 180,000 clones, approximately 80% of which are singletons. This sequence joins TRBV6-1 and TRBJ1-2; possible D gene TRBD1, 5 bases. The sample was PBMCs. This receptor was identified in a boy aged 2-15 years in good health and CMV-seronegative. As DNA, the CDR3 is TGTGCCAGCAGCTGGGGAGGGACGGACTATGGCTACACCTTC. This gives the protein CASSWGGTDYGYTF.